This T cell receptor beta chain was sequenced for a study of OX40 agonist ivuxolimab in advanced cancers. On the study more broadly: Ivuxolimab, an agonistic anti-OX40 (CD134) antibody, was given to patients. A male proportion of under 90% was recorded, with mean age approximately 57 years and range roughly 20 to 85.

Measured with immunoSEQ multiplex PCR; TCRdb has only the in-frame clones, and not every one. This sample carries some 87,000 clones, nearly 90% of them seen once, and the ten largest clones take 0.6% to 0.85%. Overall study results and limits: At 0.1 to 3.0 mg/kg and by week 6, CD4+ and CD8+ T cells in the blood had expanded clonally. The antigen specificity of the peripheral T cells (those that were expanded) was not determined.

A note on this clone: As yet, its antigen is unknown.

CDR1 is SNHLY and CDR2 is FYNNEI in the germline V gene. The V end was cut by 3 bases, the J end by 0 bases, with 7 bases between. The CDR3 has 14 residues. The sequencing used CD4+ or CD8+ T cells sorted from blood, collected in a trial of the OX40 agonist ivuxolimab. The clonotype comes from an adult with an advanced solid tumor such as melanoma, head and neck, liver or kidney cancer. The chain carries TRBV2 and TRBJ2-3; D is undetermined. CDR3 DNA sequence: TGTGCCAGCAGTGAGATACGGAGCACAGATACGCAGTATTTT. Translation gives CASSEIRSTDTQYF.